Below are 26 T cell receptor beta chains sequenced from a single sample in a study of human T cells and chemical hapten exposure. Time point denoted: pre-sensitization, week 0. Treatment reported: therapeutic diphenylcyclopropenone sensitization with weekly scalp DPC. TCRdb analysed the RACE reads with MiXCR anew, one entry per CDR3 protein. The sample includes roughly 100,000 distinct CDR3 sequences, around 12% of them seen just once. Sequencing was performed on whole blood, taken in connection with sensitization to the hapten diphenylcyclopropenone (DPC). These receptors originate from a woman aged 45-59 years with alopecia areata. Some clones in this sample may be carry-over from other donors' samples.

This clonotype showed up many times. The chain combines TRBV28 with TRBJ2-6, with D tentatively TRBD1 (5 bases). The V end was cut by 5 bases, the J end by 0 bases, with 23 bases between. The CDR3 has 20 residues. The germline V gene encodes CDR1 MDHEN and CDR2 SYDVKM. CDR3 bases: TGTGCCAGCAGTCCCCCGAGATCAGGGCTCCTGCTCTCTGGGGCCAACGTCCTGACTTTC. Protein: CASSPPRSGLLLSGANVLTF.

The chain has TRBV6-5 and TRBJ1-4; a possible D gene is TRBD1 (5 bases). The CDR3 sequence is 14 residues long. V lost 2 bases and J 5 bases, leaving 9 bases between the germline ends. Per germline, CDR1 MNHEY and CDR2 SVGAGI. CDR3 nucleotides: TGTGCCAGCAGTTACAAGGGGATAAATGAAAAACTGTTTTTT. Translating gives CASSYKGINEKLFF.

This clonotype has ten or more counts. The V call is TRBV12-3 or TRBV12-4, the J call TRBJ2-7, with unresolved D. The V end was cut by 2 bases, the J end by 4 bases, with 15 bases between. This CDR3 is built from 15 residues. Written as DNA, the CDR3 is TGTGCCAGCAGTTTAAAGAGGTACCGAGTATACGAGCAGTACTTC. This gives the protein CASSLKRYRVYEQYF.

This chain joins TRBV5-1 and TRBJ1-4; the D gene is possibly TRBD1 (5 bases). The germline gives CDR1 SGHRS, CDR2 YFSETQ. The CDR3 sequence is 13 residues long. Trimming took off 0 bases at V and 8 bases at J, with 8 bases between the two ends. Here the CDR3 DNA reads TGCGCCAGCAGCTTGGGAGGGGCCGAAAAACTGTTTTTT. It yields the protein CASSLGGAEKLFF.

The CDR3 DNA reads as TGCAGCGTTGAAGATTTCCAGGGGTGGACTGAAGCTTTCTTT. This encodes CSVEDFQGWTEAFF. The chain carries TRBV29-1 and TRBJ1-1; maybe TRBD1 (6 bases). The V and J ends lost 0 bases and 5 bases respectively, with 13 bases between them. Germline CDR1 reads SQVTM; CDR2 reads ANQGSEA. This CDR3 region has 14 residues.

This clonotype has ten or more counts. This chain links TRBV11-2 with TRBJ2-3; perhaps TRBD1 as D (6 bases). CDR1 and CDR2 from the germline V gene are SGHAT and FQNNGV. Trimming took off 5 bases at V and 9 bases at J, with 12 bases between the two ends. The length of the CDR3 is 12 residues. CDR3 bases: TGTGCCAGCAGCAGACAGGTCATGACGCAGTATTTT. It translates to CASSRQVMTQYF.

This clonotype has at least ten counts. The V gene is TRBV7-9, the J gene TRBJ1-2; 8 bases agree with TRBD1. There are 12 residues in the CDR3. The ends lost 5 bases at V and 8 bases at J; junction bases unmatched: 4. Germline loops: CDR1 SEHNR, CDR2 FQNEAQ (reference sequence). The CDR3 sequence is CASSRDRRGYTF. DNA for the CDR3: TGTGCCAGCAGCCGGGACAGGCGGGGCTACACCTTC.

The chain links TRBV12-3 or TRBV12-4 to TRBJ2-2; D is undetermined. Trimming removed 6 bases from V and 4 bases from J, with 6 bases in between. CDR3 length: 12 residues. CDR3 sequence (DNA): TGTGCCAGCAGGAGACCCACCGGGGAGCTGTTTTTT. Translated, it gives CASRRPTGELFF.

The chain employs TRBV14 and TRBJ1-6, with D uncertain. Trimming took off 3 bases at V and 11 bases at J, with 11 bases between the two ends. Looked up from germline, CDR1 is SGHDN and CDR2 is FVKESK. This CDR3 spans 13 amino acids. The CDR3 DNA reads as TGTGCCAGCAGCCAGAACCTGGCGGCACCCCTCCACTTT. Translating it yields CASSQNLAAPLHF.

This clonotype has more than one count but fewer than ten. The chain carries TRBV11-2 and TRBJ2-1, with TRBD2 matching over 14 bases. Germline trimming cut 2 bases from V and 10 bases from J; bases unmatched to any gene: 10. The CDR3 has 17 residues. Germline CDR1 SGHAT, CDR2 FQNNGV. The DNA of the CDR3 is TGTGCCAGCAGCTTAATTAGGGGGACTAGCGGGAGAAGCGAGCAGTTCTTC. Encoded protein: CASSLIRGTSGRSEQFF.

This chain joins TRBV10-3 and TRBJ2-7; tentative D call: TRBD1 (5 bases). With 4 bases removed from V and 1 base from J, the gap between germline ends came to 11 bases. CDR3 length: 14 amino acids. Looked up from germline, CDR1 is ENHRY and CDR2 is SYGVKD. The CDR3 loop is CAISVGQRSYEQYF. The CDR3, as DNA: TGTGCCATCAGTGTGGGGCAGAGGTCCTACGAGCAGTACTTC.

This clonotype was detected ten times or more. This sequence joins TRBV28 and TRBJ1-2; a weak D match, TRBD1 (6 bases). Germline lookup yields CDR1 MDHEN and CDR2 SYDVKM. This CDR3 comprises 12 residues. V lost 6 bases and J 5 bases, leaving 10 bases between the germline ends. Written as DNA, the CDR3 is TGTGCCAGCAGCCTACAGGGATATGGCTACACCTTC. Translating it yields CASSLQGYGYTF.

The CDR3 sequence is CSAIPRVQNTEAFF. The CDR3 DNA sequence: TGCAGTGCCATCCCCAGGGTCCAGAACACTGAAGCTTTCTTT. This chain connects TRBV20-1 to TRBJ1-1, with TRBD1 as a possible D gene (5 bases). Looked up from germline, CDR1 is DFQATT and CDR2 is SNEGSKA (reference sequence). V lost 6 bases, J lost 1 base, and 15 bases lay in between. The CDR3 is 14 amino acids.

In its sample, this clonotype was seen a few times. The junction and the germline gene differ at one end; a read error may be behind it. The CDR3 region is CASTLTGGDTQYF. The CDR3 DNA sequence: TGTGCCAGCACCTTGACCGGAGGGGATACGCAGTATTTT. The chain joins TRBV5-4 to TRBJ2-3, with a weak D call TRBD2 (6 bases). Per germline, CDR1 SGHNT and CDR2 YYREEE (reference sequence). This CDR3 is built from 13 residues.

Remarks on this clonotype: A read error may explain this, as a much larger clone is one base away. The chain recombines TRBV29-1 with TRBJ2-2; perhaps TRBD1 as D (6 bases). The CDR3 is 14 residues long. V was pared by 3 bases and J by 9 bases, with 17 bases between. Germline CDR1 is SQVTM and CDR2 is ANQGSEA. Here the CDR3 reads CSVEQGKGTWELFF. The CDR3 DNA reads TGCAGCGTTGAGCAGGGGAAGGGAACCTGGGAGCTGTTTTTT.

The rearrangement links TRBV7-2 to TRBJ2-2, with a possible D match to TRBD1 (6 bases). The CDR3 is 15 amino acids. Germline assignment: CDR1 SGHTA and CDR2 FQGNSA. Trimming left V 5 bases short and J 2 bases short, with 12 bases between. CDR3 amino acids: CASSTTGYNTGELFF. CDR3 bases: TGTGCCAGCAGCACTACAGGGTACAACACCGGGGAGCTGTTTTTT. The complete variable domain, with remaining parts taken from reference TRBV7-2 and TRBJ2-2, reads GAGVSQSPSNKVTEKGKDVELRCDPISGHTALYWYRQSLGQGLEFLIYFQGNSAPDKSGLPSDRFSAERTGGSVSTLTIQRTQQEDSAVYLCASSTTGYNTGELFFGEGSRLTVL.

The chain employs TRBV20-1 and TRBJ2-7; D is uncertain. This CDR3 is 13 amino acids long. Trimming took off 3 bases at V and 0 bases at J, with 9 bases between the two ends. Germline CDR1 and CDR2: DFQATT and SNEGSKA (reference sequence). The CDR3 sequence: CSASSSLSYEQYF. The CDR3 region has the DNA TGCAGTGCTAGCTCCTCGCTCTCCTACGAGCAGTACTTC.

This clonotype was seen more than once but under ten times. V gene TRBV3-1 combines with J gene TRBJ2-1; no reliable D call. V dropped 1 base and J dropped 0 bases, with 16 bases sitting between them. The CDR3 loop spans 18 amino acids. Germline CDR1 reads LGHDT; CDR2 reads YNNKEL (reference sequence). This chain's CDR3 is CASSQGRILGLSYNEQFF. The CDR3 region has the DNA TGTGCCAGCAGCCAAGGTCGAATTTTGGGCCTCTCCTACAATGAGCAGTTCTTC.

This clonotype was observed a few times. The rearrangement joins TRBV6-5 to TRBJ2-5; 11 bases fit TRBD1. The CDR3 runs to 16 residues. V shed 8 bases, J shed 4 bases, and the junction held 12 bases outside the gene matches. CDR1 is MNHEY, CDR2 SVGAGI, per germline. In DNA form, the CDR3 reads TGTGCCAGCTGGGCCGCCGGGACAGGGGGAAGAGAGACCCAGTACTTC. Encoded protein: CASWAAGTGGRETQYF.

The chain combines TRBV10-3 with TRBJ2-7; TRBD2 matches at 8 bases. Trimming removed 8 bases from V and 0 bases from J; junction bases left unmatched: 9. The CDR3 runs to 15 residues. Germline values: CDR1 ENHRY, CDR2 SYGVKD. CDR3 sequence: CAIGGLAGFSYEQYF. CDR3 sequence (DNA): TGTGCCATCGGGGGGCTAGCGGGTTTCTCCTACGAGCAGTACTTC.

At least ten counts were recorded for this clonotype. V is TRBV4-2 and J is TRBJ2-3; D is unclear. With 0 bases removed from V and 6 bases from J, the gap between germline ends came to 4 bases. Germline V gene sequence: CDR1 LGHNA, CDR2 YNFKEQ. CDR3 length equals 12 residues. The CDR3 reads CASSQDRDTQYF. The DNA of the CDR3 is TGTGCCAGCAGCCAAGATAGGGATACGCAGTATTTT.

There are many counts of this clonotype. The chain has TRBV7-6 and TRBJ2-1; 12 positions agree with TRBD1. CDR1 and CDR2 (germline): SGHVS, FNYEAQ. Losses at the gene ends were 1 base for V and 7 bases for J; bases not matched to a gene: 5. The CDR3 totals 16 residues. CDR3 coding DNA: TGTGCCAGCAGCTTAGTCGGGGACAGGGGGCGGAATGAGCAGTTCTTC. This translates into CASSLVGDRGRNEQFF.

The chain carries TRBV4-3 and TRBJ2-5; D perhaps matches TRBD2 (5 bases). Germline V CDR1 and CDR2: LGHNA, YSLEER. Between the trimmed V and J ends, which lost 4 bases and 1 base, there was a span of 16 bases. This CDR3 comprises 16 residues. CDR3 bases: TGCGCCAGCAGCCCTGGCACTTTGGCGGGCCAAGAGACCCAGTACTTC. Translated, it gives CASSPGTLAGQETQYF.

The chain has TRBV5-1 and TRBJ1-4, with D possibly being TRBD1 (5 bases). The CDR3 has 15 residues. Germline CDR1 SGHRS, CDR2 YFSETQ. The germline V and J ends were trimmed by 4 bases and 8 bases, with 18 bases remaining between them. The CDR3 is CASSADGTSREKLFF. The CDR3 nucleotides are TGCGCCAGCAGCGCTGACGGGACCTCGCGGGAAAAACTGTTTTTT.

This clonotype was picked up a small number of times. The V gene is TRBV18, the J gene TRBJ2-1; possibly TRBD2 for D (6 bases). Between the trimmed V and J ends, which lost 4 bases and 5 bases, there was a span of 12 bases. The CDR3 length is 14 residues. The germline CDR1 and CDR2 sequences are KGHSH and LQKENI. This chain's CDR3 is CASSLLLADNEQFF. The CDR3 region has the DNA TGTGCCAGCTCACTTCTTTTAGCGGACAATGAGCAGTTCTTC.

This clonotype was detected many times. The genes are TRBV20-1 and TRBJ1-1; tentative D call: TRBD1 (5 bases). The length of the CDR3 is 15 residues. V lost 5 bases and J 2 bases, leaving 18 bases between the germline ends. CDR1 is DFQATT, CDR2 SNEGSKA, per germline (reference sequence). The CDR3 bases are TGCAGTGCTTCCGTCCCGGGACGGATAAACACTGAAGCTTTCTTT. It yields the protein CSASVPGRINTEAFF.